A selection of T cell receptor beta chains follows, all from one sample in a study of T cell responses to AZD1222 COVID-19 vaccine. Some clones are missing from TCRdb's copy, which holds only in-frame ones; the method was immunoSEQ multiplex PCR. There are tens of thousands of clones in the sample; 88% occur only once, and around 4.8% lies in the top ten. The material sequenced was peripheral blood, taken 28 days after the second dose of the MenACWY control vaccine. The receptors shown here come from an adult who received the MenACWY meningococcal vaccine as a control. CDR3s include the opening cysteine and the closing phenylalanine or tryptophan. The order of the fields is V gene, J gene, CDR3 protein.

TRBV9	TRBJ2-3	CASSGSGTRTDTQYF
TRBV6-5	TRBJ1-3	CASRAGGSGNTIYF
TRBV10-3	TRBJ2-2	CAISGPGELFF
TRBV9	TRBJ2-1	CASSVGFIGTNEQFF
TRBV10-3	TRBJ1-6	CAISEGAGVLSPLHF
TRBV9	TRBJ1-2	CASSVGGSPYGYTF
TRBV5-1	TRBJ1-2	CASSLGQGDGVGYGYTF
TRBV18	TRBJ2-7	CASSVRLEQYF
TRBV6-5	TRBJ2-3	CASSWQGTENTDTQYF
TRBV9	TRBJ2-7	CASSVDLGSYEQYF
TRBV7-2	TRBJ2-7	CASLGVGGGSYEQYF
TRBV6-5	TRBJ2-1	CASGPSRVRGEQFF
TRBV19	TRBJ2-2	CASSMARGRDRLFF
TRBV18	TRBJ2-1	CASSPELAGLNEQFF
TRBV6-2/TRBV6-3	TRBJ2-7	CASSYGGFEQYF
TRBV10-3	TRBJ1-1	CAISESTGKNTEAFF
TRBV9	TRBJ1-1	CASSVYGTGGLNTEAFF
TRBV27	TRBJ2-5	CASSETKGLAGGETQYF
TRBV7-9	TRBJ2-5	CASSNRVETQYF
TRBV7-9	TRBJ2-1	CASVGQGIYNEQFF
TRBV10-1	TRBJ1-1	CASSDSGQPNTEAFF
TRBV5-6	TRBJ2-6	CASSLDPAGGANVLTF
TRBV7-3	TRBJ2-1	CASSQGPSSYNEQFF
TRBV7-8	TRBJ1-2	CASRLAGGTGPYGYTF
TRBV5-1	TRBJ2-3	CATKLLWTSGPETQYF
TRBV5-1	TRBJ2-1	CASSWGREQFF
TRBV10-3	TRBJ1-1	CAIADLGQGHTEAFF